This T cell receptor beta chain comes out of a study of T cells in Graves' hyperthyroidism and ophthalmopathy. Overall study findings and caveats: Progression to ophthalmopathy was predicted a median of roughly 6.5 months early.

The CDR3 sequence is 15 residues long. Trimming stripped 4 bases from V and 1 base from J, with 14 bases between. Germline V gives CDR1 MDHEN, CDR2 SYDVKM. This clonotype was detected only a few times. The antigen remains unidentified. The source material, RNA transcripts, was used to amplify TCR beta CDR3 regions. Initially, a first-round RT-PCR of the TCR CDR3 employed the HTBI primer set. TCRdb called the multiplex PCR reads again in MiXCR, with one record for every CDR3 protein. This table has about 600,000 distinct CDR3 sequences, roughly 16% appearing once. The chain has TRBV28 and TRBJ2-7; perhaps TRBD1 as D (6 bases). The specimen was blood. The TCR originated in a woman in her 40s with Graves' ophthalmopathy. The CDR3 is CASSSNGDISYEQYF. CDR3 in DNA: TGTGCCAGCAGTTCCAATGGGGACATATCCTACGAGCAGTACTTC.